This TCR beta chain was profiled in a study of cytomegalovirus exposure and HLA in healthy donors. Study context: The 120 validation repertoires matched the 666 first-cohort repertoires in platform, a later analysis reported.

Separate from the roughly 700-subject first cohort was the 120-subject validation cohort, to which the donors belonged. CDR3 length equals 14 residues. V lost 6 bases, J lost 8 bases, and 15 bases stayed unmatched. Germline assignment: CDR1 SQVTM and CDR2 ANQGSEA. TCRdb's copy holds only in-frame clones and misses some; the assay was immunoSEQ multiplex PCR. The sample contains roughly 60,000 clones, about 95% of which appear only once. The receptor was isolated from a man in his late teens or twenties in good health and CMV-seronegative. The chain employs TRBV29-1 and TRBJ1-1; TRBD1 matches at 7 bases. The specimen was PBMCs. The CDR3 DNA is TGCAGCGTCCGCCTGAAGGTATTGGACAGGGAAGCTTTCTTT. Translating gives CSVRLKVLDREAFF.